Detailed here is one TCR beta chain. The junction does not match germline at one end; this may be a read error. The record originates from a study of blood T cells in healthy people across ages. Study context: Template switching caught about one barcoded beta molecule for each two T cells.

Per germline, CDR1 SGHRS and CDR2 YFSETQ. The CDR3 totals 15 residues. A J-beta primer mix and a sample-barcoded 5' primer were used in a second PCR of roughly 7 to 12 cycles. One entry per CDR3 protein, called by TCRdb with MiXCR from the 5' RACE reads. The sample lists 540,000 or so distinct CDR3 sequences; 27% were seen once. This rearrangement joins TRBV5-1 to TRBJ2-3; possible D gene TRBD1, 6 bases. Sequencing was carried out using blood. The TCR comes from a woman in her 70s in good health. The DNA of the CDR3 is TGCGTCAGCATCAGGGGTAATTCTCGTGGCGATACGCAGTATTTT. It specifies CVSIRGNSRGDTQYF.